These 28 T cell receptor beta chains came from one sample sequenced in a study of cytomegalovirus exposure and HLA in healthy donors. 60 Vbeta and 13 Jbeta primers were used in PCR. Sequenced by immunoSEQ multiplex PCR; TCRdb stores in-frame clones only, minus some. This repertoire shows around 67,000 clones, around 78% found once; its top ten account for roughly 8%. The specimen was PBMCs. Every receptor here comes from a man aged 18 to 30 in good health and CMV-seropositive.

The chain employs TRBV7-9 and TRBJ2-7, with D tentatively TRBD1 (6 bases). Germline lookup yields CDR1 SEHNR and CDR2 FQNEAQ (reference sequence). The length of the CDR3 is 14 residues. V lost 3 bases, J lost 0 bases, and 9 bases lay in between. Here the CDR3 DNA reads TGTGCCAGCAGCTTGGACAGTATCTCCTACGAGCAGTACTTC. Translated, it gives CASSLDSISYEQYF.

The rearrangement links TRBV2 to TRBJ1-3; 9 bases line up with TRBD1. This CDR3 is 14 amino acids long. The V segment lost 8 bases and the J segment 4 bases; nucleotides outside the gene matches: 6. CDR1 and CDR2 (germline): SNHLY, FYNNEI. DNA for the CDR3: TGTGCCAGCCAGGGGACAGGGAAAGGAAACACCATATATTTT. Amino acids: CASQGTGKGNTIYF.

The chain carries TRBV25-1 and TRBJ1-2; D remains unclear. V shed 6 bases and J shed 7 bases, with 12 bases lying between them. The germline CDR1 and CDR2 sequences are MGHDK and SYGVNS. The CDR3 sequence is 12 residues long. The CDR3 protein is CASRDEGGGYTF. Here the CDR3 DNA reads TGTGCCAGCAGAGATGAGGGCGGTGGCTACACCTTC.

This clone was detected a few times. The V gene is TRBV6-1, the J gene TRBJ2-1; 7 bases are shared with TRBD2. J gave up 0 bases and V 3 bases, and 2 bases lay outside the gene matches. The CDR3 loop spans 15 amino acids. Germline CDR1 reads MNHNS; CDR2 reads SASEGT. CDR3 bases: TGTGCCAGCAGTGACGGCGGGAGCTCCTACAATGAGCAGTTCTTC. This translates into CASSDGGSSYNEQFF.

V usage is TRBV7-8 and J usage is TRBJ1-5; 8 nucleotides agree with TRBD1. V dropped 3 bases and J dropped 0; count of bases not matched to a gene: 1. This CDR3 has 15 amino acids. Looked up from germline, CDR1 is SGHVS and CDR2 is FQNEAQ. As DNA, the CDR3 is TGTGCCAGCAGCTTGACAGGGGATAGCAATCAGCCCCAGCATTTT. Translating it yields CASSLTGDSNQPQHF.

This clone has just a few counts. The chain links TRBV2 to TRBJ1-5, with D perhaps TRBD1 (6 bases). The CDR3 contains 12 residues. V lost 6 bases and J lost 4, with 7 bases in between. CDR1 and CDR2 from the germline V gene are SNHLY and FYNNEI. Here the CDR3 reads CASRGTNQPQHF. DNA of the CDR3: TGTGCCAGCAGGGGGACAAATCAGCCCCAGCATTTT.

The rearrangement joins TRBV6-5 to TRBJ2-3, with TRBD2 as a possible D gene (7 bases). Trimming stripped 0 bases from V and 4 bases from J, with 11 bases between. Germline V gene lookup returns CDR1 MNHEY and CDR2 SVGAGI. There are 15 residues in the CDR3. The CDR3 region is CASSYSGEGADTQYF. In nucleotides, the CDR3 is TGTGCCAGCAGTTACTCGGGGGAGGGGGCAGATACGCAGTATTTT.

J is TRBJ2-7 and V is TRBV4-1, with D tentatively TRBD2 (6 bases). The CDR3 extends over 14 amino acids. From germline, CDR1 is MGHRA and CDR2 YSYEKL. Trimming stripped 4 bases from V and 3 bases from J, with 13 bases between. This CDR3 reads CASSLIAVGYEQYF. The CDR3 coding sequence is TGCGCCAGCAGCCTCATAGCGGTTGGCTACGAGCAGTACTTC.

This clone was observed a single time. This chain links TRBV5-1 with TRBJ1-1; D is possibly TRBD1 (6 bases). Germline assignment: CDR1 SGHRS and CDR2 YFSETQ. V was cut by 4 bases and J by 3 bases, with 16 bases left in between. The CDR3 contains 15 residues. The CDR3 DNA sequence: TGCGCCAGCAGCCAAGCCCCGGGGGGCGACACTGAAGCTTTCTTT. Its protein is CASSQAPGGDTEAFF. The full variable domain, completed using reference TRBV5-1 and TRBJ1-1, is KAGVTQTPRYLIKTRGQQVTLSCSPISGHRSVSWYQQTPGQGLQFLFEYFSETQRNKGNFPGRFSGRQFSNSRSEMNVSTLELGDSALYLCASSQAPGGDTEAFFGQGTRLTVV.

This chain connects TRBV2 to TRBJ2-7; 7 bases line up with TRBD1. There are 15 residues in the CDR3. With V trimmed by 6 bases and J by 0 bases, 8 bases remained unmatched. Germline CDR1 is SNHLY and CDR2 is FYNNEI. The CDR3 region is CASSDPGQNSYEQYF. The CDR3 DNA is TGTGCCAGCAGCGACCCGGGACAGAACTCCTACGAGCAGTACTTC.

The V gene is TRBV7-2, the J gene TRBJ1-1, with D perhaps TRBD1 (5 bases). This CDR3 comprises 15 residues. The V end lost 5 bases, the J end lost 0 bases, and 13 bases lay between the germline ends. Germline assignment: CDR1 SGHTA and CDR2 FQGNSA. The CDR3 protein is CASSPGGGLNTEAFF. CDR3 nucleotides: TGTGCCAGCAGCCCTGGCGGGGGTTTGAACACTGAAGCTTTCTTT.

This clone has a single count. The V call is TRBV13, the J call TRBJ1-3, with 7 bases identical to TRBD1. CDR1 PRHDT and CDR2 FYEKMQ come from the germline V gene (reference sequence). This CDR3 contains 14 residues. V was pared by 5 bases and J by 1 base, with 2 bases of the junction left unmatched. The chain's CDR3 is CASSATGSGNTIYF. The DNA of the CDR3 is TGTGCCAGCAGCGCGACAGGGTCTGGAAACACCATATATTTT. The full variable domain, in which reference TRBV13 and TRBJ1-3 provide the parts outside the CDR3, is AAGVIQSPRHLIKEKRETATLKCYPIPRHDTVYWYQQGPGQDPQFLISFYEKMQSDKGSIPDRFSAQQFSDYHSELNMSSLELGDSALYFCASSATGSGNTIYFGEGSWLTVV.

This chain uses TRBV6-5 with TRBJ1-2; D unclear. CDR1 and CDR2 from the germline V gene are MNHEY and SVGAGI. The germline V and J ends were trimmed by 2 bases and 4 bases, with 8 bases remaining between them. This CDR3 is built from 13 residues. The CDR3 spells CASSYERSYGYTF. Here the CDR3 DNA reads TGTGCCAGCAGTTACGAACGTAGCTATGGCTACACCTTC.

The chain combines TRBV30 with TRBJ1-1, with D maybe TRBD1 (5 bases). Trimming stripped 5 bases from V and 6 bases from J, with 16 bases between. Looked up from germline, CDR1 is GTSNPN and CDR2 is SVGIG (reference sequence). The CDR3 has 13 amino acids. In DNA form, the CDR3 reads TGTGCCTGGTCGCTTACAGGTTACGCTGAAGCTTTCTTT. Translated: CAWSLTGYAEAFF.

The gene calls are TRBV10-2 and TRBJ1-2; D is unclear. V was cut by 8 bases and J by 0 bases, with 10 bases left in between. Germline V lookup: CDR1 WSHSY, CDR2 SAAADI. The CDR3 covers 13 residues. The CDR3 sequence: CASLRETNYGYTF. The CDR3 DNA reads TGCGCCAGCCTCCGGGAGACTAACTATGGCTACACCTTC.

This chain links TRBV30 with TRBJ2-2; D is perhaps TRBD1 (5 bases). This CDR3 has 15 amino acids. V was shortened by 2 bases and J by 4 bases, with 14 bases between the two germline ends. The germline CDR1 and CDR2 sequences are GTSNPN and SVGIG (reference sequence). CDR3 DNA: TGTGCCTGGAGTCTTTATAGGGGTGGCACCGGGGAGCTGTTTTTT. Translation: CAWSLYRGGTGELFF.

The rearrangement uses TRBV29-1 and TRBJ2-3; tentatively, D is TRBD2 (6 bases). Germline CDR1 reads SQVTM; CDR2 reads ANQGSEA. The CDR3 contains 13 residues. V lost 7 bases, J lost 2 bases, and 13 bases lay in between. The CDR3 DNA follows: TGCAGCGCCCTAGCGTACCCCACAGATACGCAGTATTTT. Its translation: CSALAYPTDTQYF.

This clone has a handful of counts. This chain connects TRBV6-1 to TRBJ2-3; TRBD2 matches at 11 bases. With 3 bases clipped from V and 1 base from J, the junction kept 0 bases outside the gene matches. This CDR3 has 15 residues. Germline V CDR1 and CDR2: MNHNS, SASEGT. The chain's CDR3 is CASSETSGGTDTQYF. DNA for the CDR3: TGTGCCAGCAGTGAGACTAGCGGGGGCACAGATACGCAGTATTTT.

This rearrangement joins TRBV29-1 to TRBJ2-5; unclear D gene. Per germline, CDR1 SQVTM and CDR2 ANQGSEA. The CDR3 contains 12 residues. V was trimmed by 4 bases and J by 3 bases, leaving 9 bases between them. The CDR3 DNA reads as TGCAGCGTTGTCTTGGCAGAAGAGACCCAGTACTTC. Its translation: CSVVLAEETQYF.

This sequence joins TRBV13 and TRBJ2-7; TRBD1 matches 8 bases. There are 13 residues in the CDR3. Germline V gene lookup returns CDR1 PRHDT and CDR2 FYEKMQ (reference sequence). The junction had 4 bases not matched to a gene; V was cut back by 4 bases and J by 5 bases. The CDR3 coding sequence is TGTGCCAGCAGCTCCGACAGGGGCAACGAGCAGTACTTC. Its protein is CASSSDRGNEQYF.

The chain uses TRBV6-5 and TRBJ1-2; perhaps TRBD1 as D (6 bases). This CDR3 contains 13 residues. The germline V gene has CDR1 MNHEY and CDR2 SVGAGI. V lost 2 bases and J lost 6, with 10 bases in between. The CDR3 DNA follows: TGTGCCAGCAGTTACCGGACAGACCATGGCTACACCTTC. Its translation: CASSYRTDHGYTF.

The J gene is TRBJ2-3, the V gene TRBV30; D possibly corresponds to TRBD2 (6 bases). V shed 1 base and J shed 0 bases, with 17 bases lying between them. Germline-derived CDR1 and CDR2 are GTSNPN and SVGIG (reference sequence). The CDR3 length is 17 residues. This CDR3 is CAWSGLRASASTDTQYF. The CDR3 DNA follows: TGTGCCTGGAGTGGCCTAAGGGCTAGCGCGAGCACAGATACGCAGTATTTT.

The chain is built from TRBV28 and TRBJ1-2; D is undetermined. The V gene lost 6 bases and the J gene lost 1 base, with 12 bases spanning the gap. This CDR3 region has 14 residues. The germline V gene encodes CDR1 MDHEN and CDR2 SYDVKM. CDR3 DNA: TGTGCCAGCAGCCTACCCTCAAGTAACTATGGCTACACCTTC. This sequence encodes CASSLPSSNYGYTF.

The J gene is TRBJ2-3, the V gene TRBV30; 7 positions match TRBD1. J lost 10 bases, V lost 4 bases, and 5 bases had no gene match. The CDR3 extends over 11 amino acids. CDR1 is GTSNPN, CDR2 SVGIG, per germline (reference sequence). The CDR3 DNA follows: TGTGCCTGGACGACAGGGACGGCGCAGTATTTT. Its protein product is CAWTTGTAQYF.

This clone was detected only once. The CDR3 loop is CASRPGLGAAQHF. CDR3 DNA sequence: TGTGCCAGCAGGCCGGGCCTAGGGGCAGCCCAGCATTTT. The J gene is TRBJ1-5, the V gene TRBV2, with D perhaps TRBD1 (5 bases). This CDR3 comprises 13 residues. Germline V gene data show CDR1 as SNHLY and CDR2 as FYNNEI. V shed 6 bases and J shed 11 bases, with 17 bases lying between them.

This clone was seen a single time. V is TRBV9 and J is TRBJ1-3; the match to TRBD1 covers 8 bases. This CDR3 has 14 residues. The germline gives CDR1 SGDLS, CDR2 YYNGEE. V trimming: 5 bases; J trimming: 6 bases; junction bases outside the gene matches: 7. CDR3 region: CASSAQGAENTIYF. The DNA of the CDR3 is TGTGCCAGCAGTGCCCAGGGGGCGGAAAACACCATATATTTT.

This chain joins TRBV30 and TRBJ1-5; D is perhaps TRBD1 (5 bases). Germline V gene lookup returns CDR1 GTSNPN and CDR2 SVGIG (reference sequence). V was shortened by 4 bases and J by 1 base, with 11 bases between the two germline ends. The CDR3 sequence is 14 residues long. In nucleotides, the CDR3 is TGTGCCTGGAACGGACATACGAGCAATCAGCCCCAGCATTTT. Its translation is CAWNGHTSNQPQHF. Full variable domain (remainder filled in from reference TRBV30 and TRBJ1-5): SQTIHQWPATLVQPVGSPLSLECTVEGTSNPNLYWYRQAAGRGLQLLFYSVGIGQISSEVPQNLSASRPQDRQFILSSKKLLLSDSGFYLCAWNGHTSNQPQHFGDGTRLSIL.

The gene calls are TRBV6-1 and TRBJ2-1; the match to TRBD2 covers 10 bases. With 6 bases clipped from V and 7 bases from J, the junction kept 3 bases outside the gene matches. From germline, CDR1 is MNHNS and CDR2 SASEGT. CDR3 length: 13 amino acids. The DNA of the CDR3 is TGTGCCAGCAGGGGTAGCGGGGGGAATGAGCAGTTCTTC. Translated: CASRGSGGNEQFF.